Included here is one TCR beta chain sequence, with context. The target antigen is unknown. This CDR3 region has 14 residues. The V segment lost 5 bases and the J segment 6 bases; nucleotides outside the gene matches: 5. The germline gives CDR1 SGHNT, CDR2 YENEEA. This sample is part of a study of human thymus T cells. A roughly 0.45-1 mL peripheral blood aliquot was taken intraoperatively from four of eight donors. No fixed cell number was used; all available blood leukocytes supplied DNA. Study observations and caveats: Thymic and blood repertoires seemed to show skewed V and J gene use.

TCRdb's table, derived via immunoSEQ multiplex PCR, lists solely in-frame clones and lacks some. The sample has some 46,000 clones, about 94% seen once. Sequenced input: blood. The chain carries TRBV11-3 and TRBJ2-1, with TRBD1 matching 9 bases. The sequence derives from a boy under two years old with a congenital heart defect but otherwise immunologically healthy. CDR3 DNA sequence: TGTGCCAGCAGCCTTAAGACAGGGGGCAATGAGCAGTTCTTC. Translating it yields CASSLKTGGNEQFF.